The 12 T cell receptor beta chains below all came from one sample that was sequenced in a study of shared clonotypes between healthy human individuals. Generated by immunoSEQ multiplex PCR, the TCRdb table keeps only in-frame clones and is missing some. The sample carries millions of clones, about 94% recorded once. The naive CD8 subset, CD45RO-negative cells positively selected for CCR7, excluded terminally differentiated effector memory CD45RA+ cells. Sequencing was performed on naive CD8+ T cells sorted from blood. The source of these receptors is a man aged 18 to 30 in good health.

This clone has more than one count but fewer than ten. This same CDR3 is encoded by further DNA sequences in the sample. The chain employs TRBV11-2 and TRBJ2-3; D is ambiguous. The CDR3 covers 12 residues. Germline CDR1 reads SGHAT; CDR2 reads FQNNGV. Trimming stripped 4 bases from V and 2 bases from J, with 4 bases between. CDR3 protein: CASSSNTDTQYF. The DNA of the CDR3 is TGTGCCAGCAGCTCAAACACAGATACGCAGTATTTT.

This chain joins TRBV5-1 and TRBJ2-3; no reliable D call. This CDR3 contains 15 residues. The germline V and J ends were trimmed by 0 bases and 1 base, with 9 bases remaining between them. Germline V gene lookup returns CDR1 SGHRS and CDR2 YFSETQ. CDR3 amino acids: CASSLGVQRTDTQYF. CDR3 coding DNA: TGCGCCAGCAGCTTGGGGGTCCAGCGCACAGATACGCAGTATTTT. The full variable domain, in which reference TRBV5-1 and TRBJ2-3 provide the parts outside the CDR3, is KAGVTQTPRYLIKTRGQQVTLSCSPISGHRSVSWYQQTPGQGLQFLFEYFSETQRNKGNFPGRFSGRQFSNSRSEMNVSTLELGDSALYLCASSLGVQRTDTQYFGPGTRLTVL.

As to this clone: The sample has other DNA sequences that encode this CDR3 too. V gene TRBV4-1 combines with J gene TRBJ2-1; TRBD1 matches at 11 bases. J lost 3 bases, V lost 3 bases, and 1 base had no gene match. Germline assignment: CDR1 MGHRA and CDR2 YSYEKL. This CDR3 contains 15 residues. CDR3 sequence: CASSQGQGVYNEQFF. Here the CDR3 DNA reads TGCGCCAGCAGCCAGGGACAGGGGGTCTACAATGAGCAGTTCTTC.

The rearrangement joins TRBV9 to TRBJ1-6; D is uncertain. V dropped 0 bases and J dropped 10 bases, with 14 bases sitting between them. There are 15 residues in the CDR3. CDR1 is SGDLS and CDR2 is YYNGEE in the germline V gene. This CDR3 reads CASSVGPRNVSPLHF. For the CDR3, the DNA is TGTGCCAGCAGCGTAGGGCCCAGGAATGTATCACCCCTCCACTTT.

The V call is TRBV9, the J call TRBJ2-5, with TRBD1 as a possible D gene (6 bases). The J call is doubtful: the DNA matches TRBJ2-7 better. The CDR3 is 14 residues long. CDR1 and CDR2 from the germline V gene are SGDLS and YYNGEE. Here the CDR3 reads CASSVGDTSYEQYF. CDR3 nucleotide sequence: TGTGCCAGCAGCGTAGGGGACACCTCCTACGAGCAGTACTTC.

The genes are TRBV6-5 and TRBJ2-3, with D hard to call. Per germline, CDR1 MNHEY and CDR2 SVGAGI. V was clipped by 2 bases and J by 0 bases, with 6 bases between them. CDR3 size: 14 residues. CDR3: CASSYLSSTDTQYF. CDR3 sequence (DNA): TGTGCCAGCAGTTACCTGTCTAGCACAGATACGCAGTATTTT.

The chain uses TRBV19 and TRBJ2-7; no clear D. Deletions cut 5 bases from V and 1 base from J, with 15 bases between. CDR1 and CDR2 (germline): LNHDA, SQIVND (reference sequence). This CDR3 has 15 amino acids. CDR3 amino acids: CASSVTAEYSYEQYF. The CDR3, as DNA: TGTGCCAGTAGTGTGACGGCTGAATATTCCTACGAGCAGTACTTC.

This chain joins TRBV2 and TRBJ2-1; 8 bases are a match to TRBD2. Germline CDR1 is SNHLY and CDR2 is FYNNEI. V lost 5 bases and J lost 1; bases outside the gene matches: 7. The CDR3 is made up of 16 amino acids. CDR3 loop: CASSPPAGESYNEQFF. CDR3 coding DNA: TGTGCCAGCAGTCCCCCAGCGGGAGAATCCTACAATGAGCAGTTCTTC. Variable domain in full (rest from reference TRBV2 and TRBJ2-1): EPEVTQTPSHQVTQMGQEVILRCVPISNHLYFYWYRQILGQKVEFLVSFYNNEISEKSEIFDDQFSVERPDGSNFTLKIRSTKLEDSAMYFCASSPPAGESYNEQFFGPGTRLTVL.

The count of this clone is one. The rearrangement uses TRBV6-5 and TRBJ1-4; D is perhaps TRBD1 (6 bases). Germline CDR1 MNHEY, CDR2 SVGAGI. Trimming pared 7 bases from V and 8 bases from J, leaving 20 bases between. This CDR3 has 15 residues. The CDR3 nucleotides are TGTGCCAGCACCTTCGGCGGGGGCGCGGGAGAAAAACTGTTTTTT. This translates into CASTFGGGAGEKLFF.

This chain joins TRBV4-1 and TRBJ2-7; possibly TRBD1 for D (6 bases). This CDR3 region has 17 residues. The V gene's germline CDR1 is MGHRA and CDR2 YSYEKL. V was pared by 4 bases and J by 2 bases, with 21 bases between. CDR3 region: CASSPTTTVGDTYEQYF. The CDR3 DNA sequence: TGCGCCAGCAGCCCAACTACCACGGTGGGGGACACCTACGAGCAGTACTTC.

This chain joins TRBV25-1 and TRBJ2-7; a possible D gene is TRBD1 (6 bases). V dropped 8 bases and J dropped 3 bases, with 11 bases sitting between them. Looked up from germline, CDR1 is MGHDK and CDR2 is SYGVNS. This CDR3 has 12 amino acids. CDR3 DNA sequence: TGTGCCAGCGCAGGGGAGTTCTACGAGCAGTACTTC. Encoded protein: CASAGEFYEQYF.

The CDR3 protein is CASSHTDSHYEQYF. CDR3 nucleotide sequence: TGTGCCAGCAGTCATACGGACAGCCACTACGAGCAGTACTTC. The chain carries TRBV13 and TRBJ2-7, with a tentative D call TRBD1 (6 bases). Germline-derived CDR1 and CDR2 are PRHDT and FYEKMQ (reference sequence). The CDR3 covers 14 residues. V shed 6 bases and J shed 3 bases, with 15 bases lying between them.